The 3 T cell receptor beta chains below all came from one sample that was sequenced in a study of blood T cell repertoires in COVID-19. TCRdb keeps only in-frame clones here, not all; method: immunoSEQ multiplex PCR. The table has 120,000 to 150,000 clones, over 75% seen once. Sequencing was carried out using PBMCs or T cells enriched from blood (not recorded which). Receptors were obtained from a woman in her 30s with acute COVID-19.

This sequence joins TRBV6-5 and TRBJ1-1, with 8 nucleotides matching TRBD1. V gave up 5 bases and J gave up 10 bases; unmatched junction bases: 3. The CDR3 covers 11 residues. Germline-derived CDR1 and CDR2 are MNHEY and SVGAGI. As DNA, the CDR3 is TGTGCCAGCAGTCTTGACAGGGGAGCTTTCTTT. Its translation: CASSLDRGAFF.

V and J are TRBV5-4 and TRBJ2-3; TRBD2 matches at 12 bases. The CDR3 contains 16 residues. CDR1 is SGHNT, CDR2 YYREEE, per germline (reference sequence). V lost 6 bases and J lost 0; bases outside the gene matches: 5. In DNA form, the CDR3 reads TGTGCCAGCACCCAAGGACTAGCGGGGAGCACAGATACGCAGTATTTT. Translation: CASTQGLAGSTDTQYF.

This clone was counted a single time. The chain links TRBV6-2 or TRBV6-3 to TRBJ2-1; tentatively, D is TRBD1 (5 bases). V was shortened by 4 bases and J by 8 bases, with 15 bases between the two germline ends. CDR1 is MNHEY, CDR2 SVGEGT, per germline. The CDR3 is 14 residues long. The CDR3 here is CASSWHNPGYEQFF. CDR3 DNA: TGTGCCAGCAGTTGGCACAACCCAGGGTATGAGCAGTTCTTC.